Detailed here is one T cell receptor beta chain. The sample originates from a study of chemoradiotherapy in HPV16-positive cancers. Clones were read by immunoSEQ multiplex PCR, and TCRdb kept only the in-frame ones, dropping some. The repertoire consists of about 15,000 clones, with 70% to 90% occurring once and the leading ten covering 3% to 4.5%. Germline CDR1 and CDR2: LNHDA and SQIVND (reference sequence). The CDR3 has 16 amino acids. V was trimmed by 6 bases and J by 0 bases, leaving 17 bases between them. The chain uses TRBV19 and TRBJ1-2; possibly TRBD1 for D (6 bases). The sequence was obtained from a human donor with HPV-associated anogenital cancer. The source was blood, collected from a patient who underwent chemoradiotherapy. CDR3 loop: CASRTLGQGPNYGYTF. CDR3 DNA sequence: TGTGCCAGTAGGACCTTGGGGCAGGGGCCTAACTATGGCTACACCTTC.